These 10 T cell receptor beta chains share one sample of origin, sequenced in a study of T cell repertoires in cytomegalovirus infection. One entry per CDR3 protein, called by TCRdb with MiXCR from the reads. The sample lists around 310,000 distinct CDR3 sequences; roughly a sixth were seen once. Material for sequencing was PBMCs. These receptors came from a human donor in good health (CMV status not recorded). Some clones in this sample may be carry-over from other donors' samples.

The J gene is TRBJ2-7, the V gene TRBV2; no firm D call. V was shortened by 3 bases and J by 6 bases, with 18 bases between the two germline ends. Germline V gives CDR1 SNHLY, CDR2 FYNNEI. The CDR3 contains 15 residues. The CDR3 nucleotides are TGTGCCAGCAGTGACCTGCCTGGTCCGCCGGGCGAGCAGTACTTC. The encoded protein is CASSDLPGPPGEQYF.

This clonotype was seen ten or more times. CDR3: CASQPGSGTSGSYQETQYF. The CDR3 DNA sequence: TGTGCCAGCCAACCTGGCAGTGGGACTAGCGGATCGTACCAAGAGACCCAGTACTTC. The chain has TRBV6-2 or TRBV6-3 and TRBJ2-5; 11 bases map to TRBD2. The CDR3 sequence is 19 residues long. After removal of 8 bases from V and 0 bases from J, the junction contained 17 bases not matched to a gene. Germline V gives CDR1 MNHEY, CDR2 SVGEGT.

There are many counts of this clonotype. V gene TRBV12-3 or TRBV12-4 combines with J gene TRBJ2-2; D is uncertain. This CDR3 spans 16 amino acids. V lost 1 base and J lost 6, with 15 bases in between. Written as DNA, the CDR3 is TGTGCCAGCAGTTTAGTTCCCGGGCAGGCGGCCGGGGAGCTGTTTTTT. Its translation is CASSLVPGQAAGELFF.

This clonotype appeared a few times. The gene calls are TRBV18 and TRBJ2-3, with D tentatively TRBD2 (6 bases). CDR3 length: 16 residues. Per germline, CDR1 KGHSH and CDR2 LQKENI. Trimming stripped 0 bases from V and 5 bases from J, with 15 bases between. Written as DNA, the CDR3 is TGTGCCAGCTCACCACCGATAGCGGATCAGAAAGATACGCAGTATTTT. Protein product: CASSPPIADQKDTQYF. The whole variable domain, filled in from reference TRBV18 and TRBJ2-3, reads NAGVMQNPRHLVRRRGQEARLRCSPMKGHSHVYWYRQLPEEGLKFMVYLQKENIIDESGMPKERFSAEFPKEGPSILRIQQVVRGDSAAYFCASSPPIADQKDTQYFGPGTRLTVL.

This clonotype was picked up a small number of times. The CDR3, as DNA: TGTGCCAGCAGACAAAACAGGGGCATGAGCACAGATACGCAGTATTTT. Its protein is CASRQNRGMSTDTQYF. The genes are TRBV7-2 and TRBJ2-3; TRBD1 matches at 7 bases. CDR3 length: 16 amino acids. Germline loops: CDR1 SGHTA, CDR2 FQGNSA. V dropped 6 bases and J dropped 0; count of bases not matched to a gene: 9. The full variable domain, in which reference TRBV7-2 and TRBJ2-3 provide the parts outside the CDR3, is GAGVSQSPSNKVTEKGKDVELRCDPISGHTALYWYRQSLGQGLEFLIYFQGNSAPDKSGLPSDRFSAERTGGSVSTLTIQRTQQEDSAVYLCASRQNRGMSTDTQYFGPGTRLTVL.

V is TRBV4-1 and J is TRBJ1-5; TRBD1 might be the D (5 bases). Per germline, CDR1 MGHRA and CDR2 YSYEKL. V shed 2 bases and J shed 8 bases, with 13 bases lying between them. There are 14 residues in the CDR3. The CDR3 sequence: CASSQRGPREPQHF. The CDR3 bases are TGCGCCAGCAGCCAAAGGGGACCTCGGGAGCCCCAGCATTTT.

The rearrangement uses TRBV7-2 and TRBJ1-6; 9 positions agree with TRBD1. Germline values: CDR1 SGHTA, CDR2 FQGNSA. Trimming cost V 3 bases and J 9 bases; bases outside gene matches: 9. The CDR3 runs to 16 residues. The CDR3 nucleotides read TGTGCCAGCAGCTTGGTGGGGACAGGGAGGGCTTCACCCCTCCACTTT. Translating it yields CASSLVGTGRASPLHF.

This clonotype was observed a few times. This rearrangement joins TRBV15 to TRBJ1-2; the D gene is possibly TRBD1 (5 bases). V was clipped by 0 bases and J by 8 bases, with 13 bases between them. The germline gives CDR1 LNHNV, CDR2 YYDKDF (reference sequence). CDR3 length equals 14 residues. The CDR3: CATSRDNGAEGYTF. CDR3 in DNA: TGTGCCACCAGCAGAGATAACGGGGCGGAAGGCTACACCTTC.

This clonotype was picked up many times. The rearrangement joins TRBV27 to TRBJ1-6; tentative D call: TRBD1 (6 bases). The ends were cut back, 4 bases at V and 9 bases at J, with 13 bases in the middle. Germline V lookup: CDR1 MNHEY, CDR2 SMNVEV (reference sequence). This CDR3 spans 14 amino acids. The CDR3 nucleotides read TGTGCCAGCAGTTCCGACAGGACCCTTTCACCCCTCCACTTT. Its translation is CASSSDRTLSPLHF.

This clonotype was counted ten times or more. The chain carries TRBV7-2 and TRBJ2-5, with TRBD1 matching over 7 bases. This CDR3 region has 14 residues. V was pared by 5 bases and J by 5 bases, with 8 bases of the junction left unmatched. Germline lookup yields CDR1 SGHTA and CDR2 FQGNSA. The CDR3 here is CASSRDSFGETQYF. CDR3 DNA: TGTGCCAGCAGCCGGGACAGCTTCGGGGAGACCCAGTACTTC.